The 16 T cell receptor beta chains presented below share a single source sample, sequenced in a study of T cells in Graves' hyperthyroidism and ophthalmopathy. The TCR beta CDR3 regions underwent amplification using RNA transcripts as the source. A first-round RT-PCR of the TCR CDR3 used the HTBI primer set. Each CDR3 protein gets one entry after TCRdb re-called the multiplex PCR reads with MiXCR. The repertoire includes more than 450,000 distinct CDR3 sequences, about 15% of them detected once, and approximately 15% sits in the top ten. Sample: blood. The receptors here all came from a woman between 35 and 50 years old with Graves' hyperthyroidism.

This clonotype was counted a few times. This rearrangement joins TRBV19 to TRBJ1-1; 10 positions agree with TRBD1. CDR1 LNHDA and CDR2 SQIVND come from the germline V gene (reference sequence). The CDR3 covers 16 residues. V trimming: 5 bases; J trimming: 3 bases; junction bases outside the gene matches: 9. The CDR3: CASSSPGTGVDTEAFF. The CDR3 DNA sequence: TGTGCCAGTAGTTCACCCGGGACAGGGGTTGACACTGAAGCTTTCTTT.

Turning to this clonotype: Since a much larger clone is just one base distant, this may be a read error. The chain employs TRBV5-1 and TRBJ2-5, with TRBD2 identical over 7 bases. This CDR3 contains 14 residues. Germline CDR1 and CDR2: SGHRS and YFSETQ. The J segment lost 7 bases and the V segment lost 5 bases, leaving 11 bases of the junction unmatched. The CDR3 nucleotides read TGCGCCAGCAGTACACTAGCGAGACGAGGGACCCAGTACTTC. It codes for CASSTLARRGTQYF.

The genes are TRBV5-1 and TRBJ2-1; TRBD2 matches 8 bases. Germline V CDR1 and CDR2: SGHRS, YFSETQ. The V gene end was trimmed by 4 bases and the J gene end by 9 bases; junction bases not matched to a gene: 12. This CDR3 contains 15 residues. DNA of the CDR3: TGCGCCAGCAGCCTAAATACGGGGGGGGTGGTTGAGCAGTTCTTC. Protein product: CASSLNTGGVVEQFF.

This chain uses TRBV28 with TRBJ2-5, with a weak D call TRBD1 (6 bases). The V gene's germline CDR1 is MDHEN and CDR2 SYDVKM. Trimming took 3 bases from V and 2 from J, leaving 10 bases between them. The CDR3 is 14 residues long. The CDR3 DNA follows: TGTGCCAGCAGTTTGATCGACAGGCAAGAGACCCAGTACTTC. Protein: CASSLIDRQETQYF.

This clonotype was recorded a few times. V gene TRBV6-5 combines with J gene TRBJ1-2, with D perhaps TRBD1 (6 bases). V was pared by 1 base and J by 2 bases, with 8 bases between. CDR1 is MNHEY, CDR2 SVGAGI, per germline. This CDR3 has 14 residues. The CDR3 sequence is CASSYLQGNYGYTF. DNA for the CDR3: TGTGCCAGCAGTTACTTACAGGGAAACTATGGCTACACCTTC.

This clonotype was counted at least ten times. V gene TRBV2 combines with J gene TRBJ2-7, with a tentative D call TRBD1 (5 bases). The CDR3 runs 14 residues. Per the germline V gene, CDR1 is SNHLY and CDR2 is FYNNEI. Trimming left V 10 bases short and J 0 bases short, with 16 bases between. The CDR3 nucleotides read TGTGCCACTCAGCAGGGCGGAGCCTCCTACGAGCAGTACTTC. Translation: CATQQGGASYEQYF.

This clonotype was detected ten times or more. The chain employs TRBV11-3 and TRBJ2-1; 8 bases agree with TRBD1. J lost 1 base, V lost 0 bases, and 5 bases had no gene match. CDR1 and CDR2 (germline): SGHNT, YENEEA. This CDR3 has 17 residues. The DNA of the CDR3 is TGTGCCAGCAGCTTAGAGGACAGGGTGGTGTCCTACAATGAGCAGTTCTTC. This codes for CASSLEDRVVSYNEQFF.

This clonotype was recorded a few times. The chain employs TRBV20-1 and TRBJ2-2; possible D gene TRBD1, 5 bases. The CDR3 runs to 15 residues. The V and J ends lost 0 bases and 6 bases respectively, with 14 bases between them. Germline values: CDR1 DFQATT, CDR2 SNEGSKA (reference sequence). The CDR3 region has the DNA TGCAGTGCTAGAGATAATCCCCAGGGTCCCGGGGAGCTGTTTTTT. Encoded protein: CSARDNPQGPGELFF.

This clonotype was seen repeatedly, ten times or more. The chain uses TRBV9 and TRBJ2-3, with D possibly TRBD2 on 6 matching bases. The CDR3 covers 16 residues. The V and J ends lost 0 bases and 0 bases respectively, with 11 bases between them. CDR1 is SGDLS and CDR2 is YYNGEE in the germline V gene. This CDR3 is CASSVGASASTDTQYF. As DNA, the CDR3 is TGTGCCAGCAGCGTAGGGGCTAGCGCCAGCACAGATACGCAGTATTTT.

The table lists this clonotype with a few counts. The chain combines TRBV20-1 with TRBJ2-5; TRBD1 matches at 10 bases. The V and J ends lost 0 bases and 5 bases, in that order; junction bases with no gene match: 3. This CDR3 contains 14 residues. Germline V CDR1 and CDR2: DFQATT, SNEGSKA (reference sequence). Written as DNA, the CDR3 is TGCAGTGCTAGAGACGGGACAGGGGCTGAGACCCAGTACTTC. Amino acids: CSARDGTGAETQYF.

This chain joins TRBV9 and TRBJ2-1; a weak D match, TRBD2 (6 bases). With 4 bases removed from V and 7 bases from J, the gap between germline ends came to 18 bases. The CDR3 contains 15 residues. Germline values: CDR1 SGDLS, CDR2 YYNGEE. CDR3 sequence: CASSLEGGVKNEQFF. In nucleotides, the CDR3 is TGTGCCAGCAGCCTGGAGGGCGGGGTGAAAAATGAGCAGTTCTTC.

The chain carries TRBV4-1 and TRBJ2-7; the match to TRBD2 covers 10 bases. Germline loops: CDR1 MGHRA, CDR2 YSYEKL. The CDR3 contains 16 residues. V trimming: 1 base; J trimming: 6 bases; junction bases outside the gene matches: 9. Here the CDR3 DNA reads TGCGCCAGCAGCCAAGTTCCGGGGCTAGCGGGAGTCGAGCAGTACTTC. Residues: CASSQVPGLAGVEQYF.

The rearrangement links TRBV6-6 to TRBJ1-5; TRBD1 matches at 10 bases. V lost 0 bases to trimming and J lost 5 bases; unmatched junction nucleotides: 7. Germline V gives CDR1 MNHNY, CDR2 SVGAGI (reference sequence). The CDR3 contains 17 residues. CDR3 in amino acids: CASSYSMDRGKDQPQHF. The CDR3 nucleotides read TGTGCCAGCAGTTACTCGATGGACAGGGGGAAAGATCAGCCCCAGCATTTT.

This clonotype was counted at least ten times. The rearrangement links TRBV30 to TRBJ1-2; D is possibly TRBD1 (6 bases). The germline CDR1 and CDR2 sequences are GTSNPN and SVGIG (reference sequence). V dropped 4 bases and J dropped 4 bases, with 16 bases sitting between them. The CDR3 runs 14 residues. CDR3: CAWTSGQRSYGYTF. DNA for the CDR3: TGTGCCTGGACAAGTGGACAGAGGAGCTATGGCTACACCTTC.

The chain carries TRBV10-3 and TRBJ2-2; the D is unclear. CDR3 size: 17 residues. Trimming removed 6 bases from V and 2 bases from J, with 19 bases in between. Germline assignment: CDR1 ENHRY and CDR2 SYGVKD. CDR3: CAISETLDGSNTGELFF. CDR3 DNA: TGTGCCATCAGCGAGACCCTGGACGGATCAAACACCGGGGAGCTGTTTTTT.

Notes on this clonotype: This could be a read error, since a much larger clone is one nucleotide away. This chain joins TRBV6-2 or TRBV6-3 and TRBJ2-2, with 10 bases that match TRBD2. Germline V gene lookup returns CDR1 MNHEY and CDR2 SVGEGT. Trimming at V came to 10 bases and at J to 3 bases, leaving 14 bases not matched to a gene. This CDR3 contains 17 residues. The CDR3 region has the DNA TGTGCCAACACCCTACCCTTAGCGGGAGGCGACACCGGGGAGCTGTTTTTT. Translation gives CANTLPLAGGDTGELFF.